This TCR beta chain was identified in a study of blood T cell repertoires in COVID-19. Using immunoSEQ multiplex PCR, the repertoire was profiled, and TCRdb retains in-frame clones only, with some absent. The profile shows about 61,000 clones, roughly three quarters of them singletons. CDR1 and CDR2 from the germline V gene are SGHNT and YYREEE (reference sequence). Trimming cost V 4 bases and J 2 bases; bases outside gene matches: 17. The CDR3 sequence is 18 residues long. Sequencing was carried out using peripheral blood. V usage is TRBV5-4 and J usage is TRBJ2-5; 7 nucleotides agree with TRBD2. The receptor was isolated from a woman between 65 and 79 years old with acute or convalescent COVID-19. CDR3 DNA sequence: TGTGCCAGCAGCCGAGCGCGATCAAATTGGGGACTACAAGAGACCCAGTACTTC. Amino acid sequence: CASSRARSNWGLQETQYF.